One sample yielded the 16 T cell receptor beta chains listed below, sequenced in a study of cytomegalovirus exposure and HLA in healthy donors. In the PCR, 60 Vbeta and 13 Jbeta primers were used. Profiled with immunoSEQ multiplex PCR; TCRdb holds only in-frame clones, not every one. The sample includes about 43,000 clones, 70% to 85% of them seen just once. The specimen was PBMCs. These receptors all come from a man aged 30 to 45 in good health and CMV-seronegative.

The chain combines TRBV6-6 with TRBJ2-5; perhaps TRBD1 as D (8 bases). The CDR3 sequence is 13 residues long. The germline CDR1 and CDR2 sequences are MNHNY and SVGAGI (reference sequence). The V and J ends lost 4 bases and 5 bases respectively, with 11 bases between them. The CDR3 loop is CASSLQGGETQYF. CDR3 in DNA: TGTGCCAGCAGTTTACAGGGGGGGGAGACCCAGTACTTC.

The chain uses TRBV7-2 and TRBJ2-7; TRBD2 matches at 7 bases. The CDR3 spans 17 residues. V lost 5 bases, J lost 3 bases, and 16 bases stayed unmatched. Germline lookup yields CDR1 SGHTA and CDR2 FQGNSA. The CDR3, as DNA: TGTGCCAGCAGCCCGCCCTGGGGGGGAGGAGAGGGCTACGAGCAGTACTTC. It specifies CASSPPWGGGEGYEQYF.

The chain employs TRBV4-3 and TRBJ1-1; D is perhaps TRBD1 (6 bases). Between the trimmed V and J ends, which lost 5 bases and 1 base, there was a span of 14 bases. The CDR3 totals 15 residues. Germline V CDR1 and CDR2: LGHNA, YSLEER. The CDR3 is CASSYQMGQNTEAFF. Here the CDR3 DNA reads TGCGCCAGCAGCTACCAGATGGGACAGAACACTGAAGCTTTCTTT.

This chain connects TRBV5-1 to TRBJ2-2; 9 bases match TRBD2. The CDR3 totals 15 residues. Germline V gene data show CDR1 as SGHRS and CDR2 as YFSETQ. Unmatched junction bases numbered 3, after V lost 0 bases and J lost 6 bases. CDR3 in amino acids: CASSLDGLASGELFF. For the CDR3, the DNA is TGCGCCAGCAGCTTGGATGGACTAGCGTCCGGGGAGCTGTTTTTT.

In DNA form, the CDR3 reads TGCGCCAGCAGCACCCGACACAAAGAGACCCAGTACTTC. Protein product: CASSTRHKETQYF. The chain joins TRBV5-1 to TRBJ2-5; no firm D call. Looked up from germline, CDR1 is SGHRS and CDR2 is YFSETQ. This CDR3 is 13 amino acids long. V lost 4 bases and J 3 bases, leaving 10 bases between the germline ends. Filled out from reference TRBV5-1 and TRBJ2-5, the complete variable domain reads KAGVTQTPRYLIKTRGQQVTLSCSPISGHRSVSWYQQTPGQGLQFLFEYFSETQRNKGNFPGRFSGRQFSNSRSEMNVSTLELGDSALYLCASSTRHKETQYFGPGTRLLVL.

In this sample, this clone turned up a few times. This chain links TRBV9 with TRBJ2-1; TRBD1 matches at 9 bases. Germline V CDR1 and CDR2: SGDLS, YYNGEE. The CDR3 totals 15 residues. V dropped 0 bases and J dropped 9; count of bases not matched to a gene: 7. The CDR3 nucleotides read TGTGCCAGCAGCGTAGGAGGGGGGACAGGGAGTGAGCAGTTCTTC. Its protein is CASSVGGGTGSEQFF.

With regard to this clone: At one end, the junction sequence differs from germline, possibly due to a read error. The sample has other DNA sequences that encode this CDR3 too. This chain uses TRBV6-6 with TRBJ1-4; TRBD1 might be the D (5 bases). Germline CDR1 and CDR2: MNHNY and SVGAGI (reference sequence). The CDR3 sequence is 12 residues long. For the CDR3, the DNA is TGCGCCAGCAGCCGTGGGGCCGTAAAACTGTTTTTT. The encoded protein is CASSRGAVKLFF.

The chain combines TRBV5-1 with TRBJ1-2; 8 bases map to TRBD1. Germline CDR1 and CDR2: SGHRS and YFSETQ. Losses at the gene ends were 0 bases for V and 1 base for J; bases not matched to a gene: 8. The CDR3 runs 17 residues. The CDR3 protein is CASSLETGVGLNYGYTF. CDR3 DNA sequence: TGCGCCAGCAGCTTGGAGACAGGGGTTGGACTTAACTATGGCTACACCTTC.

The sample holds a few counts of this clone. The chain joins TRBV9 to TRBJ2-7; perhaps TRBD1 as D (5 bases). This CDR3 is 15 amino acids long. CDR1 and CDR2 (germline): SGDLS, YYNGEE. V lost 0 bases to trimming and J lost 5 bases, with 15 bases between them. CDR3 in amino acids: CASSVEGREDDEQYF. The CDR3 DNA follows: TGTGCCAGCAGCGTAGAAGGCAGGGAAGACGACGAGCAGTACTTC.

The chain recombines TRBV30 with TRBJ2-1; TRBD2 matches at 11 bases. V shed 2 bases, J shed 4 bases, and the junction held 4 bases outside the gene matches. Germline assignment: CDR1 GTSNPN and CDR2 SVGIG (reference sequence). The CDR3 has 15 residues. The CDR3 DNA reads as TGTGCCTGGAGTCGTCCTAGCGGGAGGTACAATGAGCAGTTCTTC. As protein: CAWSRPSGRYNEQFF.

The CDR3 region has the DNA TGTGCCAGCAGTCGAGAGAGCCTTAGCACAGATACGCAGTATTTT. Residues: CASSRESLSTDTQYF. The rearrangement uses TRBV2 and TRBJ2-3; no reliable D call. V lost 5 bases, J lost 0 bases, and 12 bases lay in between. The CDR3 has 15 residues. CDR1 is SNHLY and CDR2 is FYNNEI in the germline V gene.

This clone was counted only a few times. CDR3 sequence reads: CSAREDSEAFF. For the CDR3, the DNA is TGCAGTGCTAGGGAAGACAGTGAAGCTTTCTTT. J is TRBJ1-1 and V is TRBV20-1; a possible D gene is TRBD1 (5 bases). Between the trimmed V and J ends, which lost 3 bases and 7 bases, there was a span of 9 bases. This CDR3 is built from 11 residues. The germline V gene encodes CDR1 DFQATT and CDR2 SNEGSKA (reference sequence).

The chain carries TRBV9 and TRBJ2-2; 8 bases fit TRBD2. Looked up from germline, CDR1 is SGDLS and CDR2 is YYNGEE. Trimming removed 0 bases from V and 7 bases from J; junction bases left unmatched: 11. The CDR3 totals 17 residues. CDR3 sequence reads: CASSVVNGRAMDGELFF. CDR3 DNA: TGTGCCAGCAGCGTAGTAAACGGGAGGGCCATGGACGGGGAGCTGTTTTTT.

The V call is TRBV7-8, the J call TRBJ2-7; TRBD1 might be the D (5 bases). This CDR3 region has 14 residues. The V gene lost 2 bases and the J gene lost 0 bases, with 8 bases spanning the gap. Germline V gene sequence: CDR1 SGHVS, CDR2 FQNEAQ. The CDR3 coding sequence is TGTGCCAGCAGCTTAACGGACAACTCCTACGAGCAGTACTTC. Protein sequence: CASSLTDNSYEQYF.

This clone was seen only a few times. V and J are TRBV5-6 and TRBJ2-5; 8 bases are shared with TRBD1. This CDR3 spans 15 amino acids. Germline trimming cut 0 bases from V and 5 bases from J; bases unmatched to any gene: 6. Germline V gene data show CDR1 as SGHDT and CDR2 as YYEEEE. The CDR3, as DNA: TGTGCCAGCAGCTTGGTGAGACAGGGGAGGGAGACCCAGTACTTC. Protein product: CASSLVRQGRETQYF.

This clone was observed once. The CDR3 protein is CATSRDAWTPFQETQYF. Here the CDR3 DNA reads TGTGCCACCAGCAGAGATGCGTGGACACCATTCCAAGAGACCCAGTACTTC. V and J are TRBV15 and TRBJ2-5; perhaps TRBD1 as D (5 bases). Trimming pared 0 bases from V and 1 base from J, leaving 15 bases between. This CDR3 is built from 17 residues. From germline, CDR1 is LNHNV and CDR2 YYDKDF (reference sequence).